Below are 14 T cell receptor beta chains sequenced from a single sample in a study of metastatic and nonmetastatic thyroid tumors. TCRdb re-analyzed the PCR reads using MiXCR. The repertoire holds some 23,000 clones, with roughly 20% as singletons. Every patient underwent thyroid surgery untreated. Sample: blood. The receptor set was obtained from a female donor with papillary thyroid cancer or a benign thyroid nodule (not recorded which). Some clones in this sample may be carry-over from other donors' samples.

The rearrangement links TRBV4-2 to TRBJ2-7; weak D call: TRBD1 (6 bases). Trimming cost V 0 bases and J 9 bases, with 18 bases left between them. The CDR3 spans 15 residues. Germline CDR1 and CDR2: LGHNA and YNFKEQ. The CDR3 spells CASSQDGQGSGLQYF. The CDR3 nucleotides read TGTGCCAGCAGCCAAGATGGGCAGGGGTCTGGTTTGCAGTACTTC.

This clone appeared a few times. One end of the junction is discordant with germline, which a read error may explain. The genes are TRBV9 and TRBJ1-4, with D perhaps matching TRBD1 (5 bases). The CDR3 has 12 residues. From germline, CDR1 is SGDLS and CDR2 YYNGEE. CDR3 sequence: CASSTGPEKLSF. CDR3 sequence (DNA): TGTGCCAGCAGCACGGGGCCAGAAAAACTGTCTTTT.

This clone was counted ten times or more. This chain joins TRBV7-2 and TRBJ2-3, with 9 positions matching TRBD1. This CDR3 region has 17 residues. V dropped 2 bases and J dropped 2; count of bases not matched to a gene: 8. Per germline, CDR1 SGHTA and CDR2 FQGNSA. The CDR3 bases are TGTGCCAGCAGCTTACCCCCCGGACAGGGGATCACAGATACGCAGTATTTT. It translates to CASSLPPGQGITDTQYF.

This clone was seen repeatedly, ten times or more. The V gene is TRBV24-1, the J gene TRBJ1-2; D not resolved. The CDR3 has 14 residues. Germline CDR1 is KGHDR and CDR2 is SFDVKD. V was pared by 3 bases and J by 0 bases, with 7 bases between. As DNA, the CDR3 is TGTGCCACCAGTGATAGGGCAGCTAACTATGGCTACACCTTC. Translation gives CATSDRAANYGYTF.

This clone was counted at least ten times. CDR3 sequence: CATSDWGTGGNEQFF. The CDR3 coding sequence is TGTGCCACCAGTGATTGGGGGACAGGGGGGAATGAGCAGTTCTTC. V usage is TRBV24-1 and J usage is TRBJ2-1; TRBD1 matches 11 bases. J gave up 7 bases and V 2 bases, and 3 bases lay outside the gene matches. CDR1 is KGHDR, CDR2 SFDVKD, per germline. The CDR3 is 15 residues long.

This rearrangement joins TRBV30 to TRBJ1-2; D uncertain. This CDR3 spans 12 amino acids. Germline V gene data show CDR1 as GTSNPN and CDR2 as SVGIG (reference sequence). Between the trimmed V and J ends, which lost 2 bases and 4 bases, there was a span of 8 bases. CDR3 DNA: TGTGCCTGGAGTATTACTAGCTATGGCTACACCTTC. Amino acid sequence: CAWSITSYGYTF. Combining the CDR3 with reference TRBV30 and TRBJ1-2 gives the whole variable domain SQTIHQWPATLVQPVGSPLSLECTVEGTSNPNLYWYRQAAGRGLQLLFYSVGIGQISSEVPQNLSASRPQDRQFILSSKKLLLSDSGFYLCAWSITSYGYTFGSGTRLTVV.

Concerning this clone: The junction departs from the called germline gene at one end, perhaps through a read error. The chain recombines TRBV18 with TRBJ2-7; D uncertain. The germline V gene encodes CDR1 KGHSH and CDR2 LQKENI. This CDR3 is 14 amino acids long. CDR3 nucleotides: TGTGCCAGCTCAGAAAGGCCTCCAGATTACGAACAGTACTTC. This codes for CASSERPPDYEQYF. Filled out from reference TRBV18 and TRBJ2-7, the complete variable domain reads NAGVMQNPRHLVRRRGQEARLRCSPMKGHSHVYWYRQLPEEGLKFMVYLQKENIIDESGMPKERFSAEFPKEGPSILRIQQVVRGDSAAYFCASSERPPDYEQYFGPGTRLTVT.

This clone occurred many times. This sequence joins TRBV5-6 and TRBJ2-2, with 11 bases that match TRBD2. The CDR3 covers 15 residues. J lost 5 bases, V lost 5 bases, and 5 bases had no gene match. Per the germline V gene, CDR1 is SGHDT and CDR2 is YYEEEE. The CDR3 region is CASSLAGGATGELFF. The CDR3 bases are TGTGCCAGCAGTTTAGCGGGGGGGGCGACCGGGGAGCTGTTTTTT.

This clone was counted only a few times. The chain joins TRBV6-6 to TRBJ2-1; no definite D call. The CDR3 extends over 15 amino acids. Trimming took 2 bases from V and 6 from J, leaving 14 bases between them. Germline V CDR1 and CDR2: MNHNY, SVGAGI (reference sequence). The CDR3 sequence: CASSYLLAATNEQFF. The CDR3 DNA is TGTGCCAGCAGTTACCTTCTGGCGGCAACCAATGAGCAGTTCTTC.

In its sample, this clone was seen many times. The rearrangement joins TRBV3-1 to TRBJ2-1, with D possibly being TRBD2 (5 bases). Per the germline V gene, CDR1 is LGHDT and CDR2 is YNNKEL (reference sequence). This CDR3 is 16 amino acids long. V shed 4 bases and J shed 7 bases, with 20 bases lying between them. The CDR3: CASSRHSDAGGNEQFF. The CDR3 DNA is TGTGCCAGCAGCCGGCACTCGGACGCCGGCGGGAATGAGCAGTTCTTC.

CDR3 in DNA: TGTGCCAGCAGTGAAGCGTTCTGGCAGAACACCGGGGAGCTGTTTTTT. It translates to CASSEAFWQNTGELFF. The J gene is TRBJ2-2, the V gene TRBV6-1; D call uncertain. CDR1 is MNHNS and CDR2 is SASEGT in the germline V gene. This CDR3 contains 16 residues. Trimming shortened V by 0 bases and J by 1 base, and 9 bases separated the two germline ends.

This clone was detected many times. The rearrangement links TRBV15 to TRBJ2-3, with D possibly being TRBD2 (5 bases). Between the trimmed V and J ends, which lost 3 bases and 2 bases, there was a span of 9 bases. Germline lookup yields CDR1 LNHNV and CDR2 YYDKDF (reference sequence). The CDR3 runs 14 residues. The CDR3 loop is CATSRDSHTDTQYF. Here the CDR3 DNA reads TGTGCCACCAGCAGGGACTCGCACACAGATACGCAGTATTTT.

The J gene is TRBJ2-5, the V gene TRBV12-3 or TRBV12-4; no firm D call. V was trimmed by 3 bases and J by 6 bases, leaving 5 bases between them. The CDR3 is made up of 11 amino acids. CDR3 protein: CASSFAQTQYF. The CDR3 nucleotides are TGTGCCAGCAGTTTCGCCCAGACCCAGTACTTC.

This clone was found a few times. The V and J genes are TRBV6-1 and TRBJ2-7; the D gene is possibly TRBD2 (6 bases). The CDR3 has 17 amino acids. Trimming cost V 3 bases and J 6 bases, with 24 bases left between them. Germline V lookup: CDR1 MNHNS, CDR2 SASEGT. The CDR3 nucleotides read TGTGCCAGCAGTGAGGGGGGTTATAAATATGAGACGGGCGAGCAGTACTTC. This codes for CASSEGGYKYETGEQYF.